These T cell receptor beta chains were read from a single sample in a study of blood T cells in healthy people across ages. One entry per CDR3 protein, called by TCRdb with MiXCR from the 5' RACE reads. The sample consists of about 570,000 distinct CDR3 sequences, approximately 30% of them appearing once. Sequencing used blood. These receptors all stem from a woman aged 65 to 85 in good health. Both conserved end residues are part of each CDR3. D genes are given only for firm matches. The size field is filled for only some rows; it gives once, few, many or a size class.

D gene: -; J gene: TRBJ2-5; clone size: few; V gene: TRBV9; CDR3 DNA: TGTGCCAGCAGCGTAGGAGCGAAGGAGACCCAGTACTTC; CDR3 protein: CASSVGAKETQYF
D gene: TRBD2; J gene: TRBJ2-7; clone size: -; V gene: TRBV20-1; CDR3 DNA: TGCAGTGCTAGAGATTCGTCTAGCGGTGCCTACGAGCAGTACTTC; CDR3 protein: CSARDSSSGAYEQYF
D gene: TRBD1; J gene: TRBJ2-5; clone size: -; V gene: TRBV29-1; CDR3 DNA: TGCAGCGGGGAAAGGACAGGGCGAGAGACCCAGTACTTC; CDR3 protein: CSGERTGRETQYF
D gene: -; J gene: TRBJ1-1; clone size: -; V gene: TRBV5-1; CDR3 DNA: TGCGCCAGCAGTCAACAGGGAGGGGAGGGCACTAAAGCTTTCTTT; CDR3 protein: CASSQQGGEGTKAFF
D gene: -; J gene: TRBJ2-5; clone size: -; V gene: TRBV7-9; CDR3 DNA: TGTGCCAGCAGCTTGACCCGGGAGACCACCCAAGAGACCCAGTACTTC; CDR3 protein: CASSLTRETTQETQYF
D gene: TRBD2; J gene: TRBJ2-1; clone size: many; V gene: TRBV7-8; CDR3 DNA: TGTGCCAGCAGCTTAGCGGCCCGACTAGCGGGGTTGCGGAATGAGCAGTTCTTC; CDR3 protein: CASSLAARLAGLRNEQFF
D gene: TRBD1; J gene: TRBJ1-2; clone size: few; V gene: TRBV3-1; CDR3 DNA: TGTGCCAGCAGCCGACAACAGGGGGCTGGTGGCTACACCTTC; CDR3 protein: CASSRQQGAGGYTF
D gene: -; J gene: TRBJ1-4; clone size: -; V gene: TRBV4-3; CDR3 DNA: TGCGCCAGCAGCCACTTGTATTACGGGAAAAATCTGTTTTTT; CDR3 protein: CASSHLYYGKNLFF
D gene: -; J gene: TRBJ2-4; clone size: many; V gene: TRBV12-3/TRBV12-4; CDR3 DNA: TGTGCCAGCAGGGTGGGAACAAACAAAAACATTCAGTACTTC; CDR3 protein: CASRVGTNKNIQYF
D gene: -; J gene: TRBJ1-1; clone size: few; V gene: TRBV7-2; CDR3 DNA: TGTGCCAGCAGCTCCAGCATAGGAGGGAACACTGAAGCTTTCTTT; CDR3 protein: CASSSSIGGNTEAFF
D gene: TRBD1; J gene: TRBJ1-1; clone size: few; V gene: TRBV5-1; CDR3 DNA: TGCGCCAGCAGCTTGGTAGCTCGACAGGGCCGTTCCGACCAAGCTTTCTTT; CDR3 protein: CASSLVARQGRSDQAFF
D gene: -; J gene: TRBJ1-1; clone size: few; V gene: TRBV20-1; CDR3 DNA: TGCAGTGCTATAGTACTCGGGACTGAAGCTTTCTTT; CDR3 protein: CSAIVLGTEAFF
D gene: -; J gene: TRBJ2-6; clone size: -; V gene: TRBV27; CDR3 DNA: TGTGCCAGCAGCCTGACAACCGGGGCCAACGTCCTGACTTTC; CDR3 protein: CASSLTTGANVLTF
D gene: -; J gene: TRBJ2-1; clone size: -; V gene: TRBV15; CDR3 DNA: TGTGCCACCAGCAGAGTGCATAATGAGCAGTTCTTC; CDR3 protein: CATSRVHNEQFF
D gene: TRBD1; J gene: TRBJ2-1; clone size: -; V gene: TRBV4-3; CDR3 DNA: TGCGCCAGCAGCCAAGAACCGACAGGGAGTTCCTACAATGAGCAGTTCTTC; CDR3 protein: CASSQEPTGSSYNEQFF
D gene: -; J gene: TRBJ2-1; clone size: few; V gene: TRBV11-1; CDR3 DNA: TGTGCCAGCAGCTTATACGGGGGAGCCAATGAGCAGTTCTTC; CDR3 protein: CASSLYGGANEQFF
D gene: -; J gene: TRBJ2-7; clone size: few; V gene: TRBV7-9; CDR3 DNA: TGTGCCAGCAGCTTAGATGGGGTTTCCTCCTACGAGCAGTACTTC; CDR3 protein: CASSLDGVSSYEQYF